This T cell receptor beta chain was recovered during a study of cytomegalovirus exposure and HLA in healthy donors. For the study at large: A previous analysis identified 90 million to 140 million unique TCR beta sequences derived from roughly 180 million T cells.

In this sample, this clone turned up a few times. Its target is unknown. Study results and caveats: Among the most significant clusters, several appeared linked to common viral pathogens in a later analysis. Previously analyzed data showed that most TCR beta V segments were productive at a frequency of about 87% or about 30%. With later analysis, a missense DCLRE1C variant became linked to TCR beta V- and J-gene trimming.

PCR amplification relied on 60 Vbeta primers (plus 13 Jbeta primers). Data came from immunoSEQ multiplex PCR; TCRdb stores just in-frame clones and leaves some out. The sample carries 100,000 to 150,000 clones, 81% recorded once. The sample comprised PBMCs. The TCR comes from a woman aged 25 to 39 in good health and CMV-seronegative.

This CDR3 reads CASSPPRQGNTDTQYF. In nucleotides, the CDR3 is TGTGCCAGCTCACCACCACGACAGGGTAACACAGATACGCAGTATTTT. The chain recombines TRBV18 with TRBJ2-3, with 7 bases aligning to TRBD1. With 0 bases clipped from V and 2 bases from J, the junction kept 5 bases outside the gene matches. This CDR3 has 16 residues. Germline-derived CDR1 and CDR2 are KGHSH and LQKENI.